These 32 T cell receptor beta chains were all obtained from the same sample, sequenced in a study of breast tumors, draining lymph nodes, adjacent tissues. TCRdb redid the calling of the multiplex PCR reads with MiXCR, one entry per CDR3 protein. The sample includes about 15,000 distinct CDR3 sequences, around 58% seen only once; the top ten take about 30%. Material for sequencing was tumor-adjacent breast tissue. The receptors derive from a female donor with breast cancer. Some clones in this sample may be carry-over from other donors' samples.

This clonotype was counted a single time. An end of the junction does not agree with germline; a read error may underlie this. The chain combines TRBV24-1 with TRBJ2-3, with 11 bases aligning to TRBD2. The germline V gene has CDR1 KGHDR and CDR2 SFDVKD. This CDR3 is 17 amino acids long. Here the CDR3 DNA reads TGTGCCACCAGTGAGAAACTAGCGGGAGATGGGACAGATACGCAATATTTT. Translation gives CATSEKLAGDGTDTQYF.

This clonotype was detected many times. V is TRBV9 and J is TRBJ2-4, with a tentative D call TRBD1 (6 bases). Germline lookup yields CDR1 SGDLS and CDR2 YYNGEE. The V gene lost 4 bases and the J gene lost 3 bases, with 17 bases spanning the gap. The CDR3 consists of 16 residues. Here the CDR3 DNA reads TGTGCCAGCAGCTCACAGGGAAACGAACTCAAAAACATTCAGTACTTC. Protein sequence: CASSSQGNELKNIQYF. Together with reference TRBV9 and TRBJ2-4, the CDR3 gives the full variable domain: DSGVTQTPKHLITATGQRVTLRCSPRSGDLSVYWYQQSLDQGLQFLIQYYNGEERAKGNILERFSAQQFPDLHSELNLSSLELGDSALYFCASSSQGNELKNIQYFGAGTRLSVL.

Ten or more counts support this clonotype. CDR3 sequence (DNA): TGCAGTGCTAGAGAGGATTTGACGGACTTACTGAAGAATGAGCAGTTCTTC. It codes for CSAREDLTDLLKNEQFF. The chain employs TRBV20-1 and TRBJ2-1; maybe TRBD2 (5 bases). V lost 0 bases, J lost 7 bases, and 22 bases lay in between. The CDR3 length is 17 residues. Germline-derived CDR1 and CDR2 are DFQATT and SNEGSKA (reference sequence).

This clonotype was detected ten times or more. One end of the junction does not line up with germline, which may come from a read error. The rearrangement joins TRBV20-1 to TRBJ2-1, with no clear D. Germline V gives CDR1 DFQATT, CDR2 SNEGSKA (reference sequence). The CDR3 is 11 amino acids. CDR3 coding DNA: TGCAGTGCTAGAGTGTCTATTGTGCCCATCTTC. Encoded protein: CSARVSIVPIF.

The chain couples TRBV20-1 to TRBJ1-1; no reliable D call. The germline gives CDR1 DFQATT, CDR2 SNEGSKA (reference sequence). CDR3 length: 13 amino acids. V was pared by 3 bases and J by 2 bases, with 10 bases between. Here the CDR3 reads CSASLGSNTEAFF. The CDR3 nucleotides are TGCAGTGCTAGTCTCGGGTCCAACACTGAAGCTTTCTTT.

This clonotype is medium-sized in the sample. The rearrangement links TRBV7-9 to TRBJ2-1; 9 bases agree with TRBD2. This CDR3 spans 16 amino acids. The germline V gene has CDR1 SEHNR and CDR2 FQNEAQ (reference sequence). Trimming took 5 bases from V and 0 from J; bases not matched to a gene: 5. The CDR3 region is CASSGFSGSSYNEQFF. The CDR3 nucleotides are TGTGCCAGCAGCGGCTTTAGCGGGAGCTCCTACAATGAGCAGTTCTTC.

J is TRBJ1-2 and V is TRBV12-3 or TRBV12-4; no firm D call. This CDR3 has 10 amino acids. V lost 11 bases and J 4 bases, leaving 8 bases between the germline ends. The CDR3, as DNA: TGTGCCGGGATATTCTATGGCTACACCTTC. This sequence encodes CAGIFYGYTF.

The J gene is TRBJ1-3, the V gene TRBV5-6; D call uncertain. CDR1 and CDR2 (germline): SGHDT, YYEEEE. The CDR3 sequence is 14 residues long. V was clipped by 2 bases and J by 4 bases, with 10 bases between them. The CDR3 region has the DNA TGTGCCAGCAGCTTACGCACTGCGGGAAACACCATATATTTT. It specifies CASSLRTAGNTIYF.

The V and J genes are TRBV5-6 and TRBJ2-5; no reliable D call. Per the germline V gene, CDR1 is SGHDT and CDR2 is YYEEEE. This CDR3 has 14 residues. V was shortened by 0 bases and J by 2 bases, with 8 bases between the two germline ends. Here the CDR3 reads CASSLAAEQETQYF. The CDR3 coding sequence is TGTGCCAGCAGCTTGGCGGCGGAACAAGAGACCCAGTACTTC.

This clonotype was counted a few times. The genes are TRBV5-1 and TRBJ2-7, with D maybe TRBD1 (6 bases). V lost 1 base and J lost 4, with 15 bases in between. Germline V lookup: CDR1 SGHRS, CDR2 YFSETQ. The CDR3 has 15 amino acids. The CDR3 nucleotides read TGCGCCAGCAGCTTGTTAGGCAGGGGAGAGTACGAGCAGTACTTC. This gives the protein CASSLLGRGEYEQYF.

This chain links TRBV2 with TRBJ1-5, with unresolved D. The germline gives CDR1 SNHLY, CDR2 FYNNEI. The CDR3 spans 14 residues. V was cut by 4 bases and J by 0 bases, with 7 bases left in between. The CDR3 DNA reads TGTGCCAGCAGTGGGGAGTATAGCAATCAGCCCCAGCATTTT. It yields the protein CASSGEYSNQPQHF.

This clonotype was observed many times. This rearrangement joins TRBV28 to TRBJ2-7; D is perhaps TRBD1 (6 bases). The V gene's germline CDR1 is MDHEN and CDR2 SYDVKM. The ends were cut back, 2 bases at V and 9 bases at J, with 8 bases in the middle. This CDR3 has 11 amino acids. The CDR3 bases are TGTGCCAGCAGTTTAGGGACATGGCAGTACTTC. Residues: CASSLGTWQYF. The variable domain in full, completed from reference TRBV28 and TRBJ2-7, reads DVKVTQSSRYLVKRTGEKVFLECVQDMDHENMFWYRQDPGLGLRLIYFSYDVKMKEKGDIPEGYSVSREKKERFSLILESASTNQTSMYLCASSLGTWQYFGPGTRLTVT.

The rearrangement links TRBV5-1 to TRBJ2-7; D gene unclear. V was shortened by 4 bases and J by 7 bases, with 15 bases between the two germline ends. The germline CDR1 and CDR2 sequences are SGHRS and YFSETQ. The CDR3 covers 13 residues. CDR3 DNA: TGCGCCAGCAGCGGTGACACTTACTTGGAGCAGTACTTC. It encodes CASSGDTYLEQYF.

The chain combines TRBV29-1 with TRBJ1-2; D is unresolved. The CDR3 loop spans 13 amino acids. CDR1 is SQVTM and CDR2 is ANQGSEA in the germline V gene. V dropped 3 bases and J dropped 2 bases, with 10 bases sitting between them. CDR3 nucleotide sequence: TGCAGCGTTGATGGGCAGGACAACTATGGCTACACCTTC. Translated: CSVDGQDNYGYTF.

This clonotype counts as medium-sized. The chain uses TRBV24-1 and TRBJ2-1; the D gene is possibly TRBD1 (6 bases). Germline V CDR1 and CDR2: KGHDR, SFDVKD. The V gene lost 3 bases and the J gene lost 1 base, with 9 bases spanning the gap. The CDR3 loop spans 15 amino acids. CDR3 sequence reads: CATSDRGGSYNEQFF. Here the CDR3 DNA reads TGTGCCACCAGTGATCGAGGGGGTTCCTACAATGAGCAGTTCTTC.

This clonotype appeared a few times. The genes are TRBV7-6 and TRBJ2-5; 7 bases are shared with TRBD1. The CDR3 extends over 16 amino acids. Germline CDR1 and CDR2: SGHVS and FNYEAQ. Trimming removed 5 bases from V and 2 bases from J; junction bases left unmatched: 11. The DNA for the CDR3 is TGTGCCAGCAGCGGAACCGGGACAGCCCTACAAGAGACCCAGTACTTC. This encodes CASSGTGTALQETQYF.

The DNA of the CDR3 is TGTGCCAGCAGCCATCTAGCGGGAGGGCCAGAGGAGCAGTACTTC. Translating it yields CASSHLAGGPEEQYF. The V and J genes are TRBV14 and TRBJ2-7, with 12 bases identical to TRBD2. Looked up from germline, CDR1 is SGHDN and CDR2 is FVKESK. With 3 bases clipped from V and 7 bases from J, the junction kept 7 bases outside the gene matches. This CDR3 contains 15 residues. Complete variable domain (other parts from reference TRBV14 and TRBJ2-7): EAGVTQFPSHSVIEKGQTVTLRCDPISGHDNLYWYRRVMGKEIKFLLHFVKESKQDESGMPNNRFLAERTGGTYSTLKVQPAELEDSGVYFCASSHLAGGPEEQYFGPGTRLTVT.

This clonotype was seen only a few times. The rearrangement links TRBV29-1 to TRBJ2-3; 9 bases are shared with TRBD1. From germline, CDR1 is SQVTM and CDR2 ANQGSEA. The length of the CDR3 is 13 residues. The CDR3 here is CSSGQGVADTQYF. In DNA, the CDR3 is TGCAGTTCGGGACAGGGTGTCGCAGATACGCAGTATTTT.

The J gene is TRBJ2-3, the V gene TRBV10-2; 11 bases agree with TRBD2. The CDR3 consists of 15 residues. The V and J ends lost 4 bases and 0 bases, in that order; junction bases with no gene match: 0. The V gene's germline CDR1 is WSHSY and CDR2 SAAADI. Here the CDR3 DNA reads TGCGCCAGCAGTGGGACTAGCGGGAGCACAGATACGCAGTATTTT. It specifies CASSGTSGSTDTQYF.

This clonotype was counted ten times or more. The chain is built from TRBV3-1 and TRBJ2-4; the D is unclear. V was clipped by 1 base and J by 9 bases, with 10 bases between them. The germline V gene has CDR1 LGHDT and CDR2 YNNKEL (reference sequence). CDR3 length: 13 amino acids. CDR3 sequence reads: CASSQVRTAIQYF. The CDR3 DNA is TGTGCCAGCAGCCAAGTGAGGACGGCCATTCAGTACTTC.

This clonotype is classed as medium-sized. The gene calls are TRBV9 and TRBJ1-3; perhaps TRBD1 as D (5 bases). CDR3 length: 15 residues. Trimming left V 4 bases short and J 4 bases short, with 15 bases between. Germline V lookup: CDR1 SGDLS, CDR2 YYNGEE. The CDR3 loop is CASSNQGVYGNTIYF. The CDR3 bases are TGTGCCAGCAGCAATCAGGGTGTGTACGGAAACACCATATATTTT.

Only a few counts were recorded for this clonotype. The gene calls are TRBV20-1 and TRBJ2-2; the match to TRBD2 covers 11 bases. CDR1 and CDR2 from the germline V gene are DFQATT and SNEGSKA (reference sequence). V dropped 0 bases and J dropped 2; count of bases not matched to a gene: 5. The CDR3 is 17 amino acids. CDR3 in DNA: TGCAGTGCTAGAGATGTCACTAGCGGGGGCAACACCGGGGAGCTGTTTTTT. Translating gives CSARDVTSGGNTGELFF.

The chain joins TRBV20-1 to TRBJ1-4; D is possibly TRBD1 (5 bases). This CDR3 has 14 residues. V dropped 3 bases and J dropped 8 bases, with 16 bases sitting between them. The germline V gene encodes CDR1 DFQATT and CDR2 SNEGSKA (reference sequence). The CDR3 DNA reads as TGCAGTGCTAGTCAAGTCGGGGGGACGGAAAAACTGTTTTTT. Translating it yields CSASQVGGTEKLFF.

At least ten counts were recorded for this clonotype. V usage is TRBV18 and J usage is TRBJ2-5, with 10 bases identical to TRBD2. Unmatched junction bases numbered 7, after V lost 2 bases and J lost 7 bases. Germline lookup yields CDR1 KGHSH and CDR2 LQKENI. This CDR3 is 15 amino acids long. CDR3 nucleotides: TGTGCCAGCTCACCAGAAACTAGCGGGGCGGGGACCCAGTACTTC. This translates into CASSPETSGAGTQYF.

This clonotype has a single count. V and J are TRBV29-1 and TRBJ1-2, with TRBD1 matching 9 bases. Germline V CDR1 and CDR2: SQVTM, ANQGSEA. V lost 6 bases to trimming and J lost 7 bases; unmatched junction nucleotides: 12. The CDR3 loop spans 14 amino acids. The CDR3 region has the DNA TGCAGCGTGGAGACCGGACAGGGGATTGGTGGCTACACCTTC. Translation gives CSVETGQGIGGYTF.

This rearrangement joins TRBV7-3 to TRBJ2-1; D is unclear. Germline V gene data show CDR1 as SGHTA and CDR2 as FQGTGA. With 5 bases removed from V and 3 bases from J, the gap between germline ends came to 11 bases. The CDR3 extends over 14 amino acids. The CDR3 nucleotides are TGTGCCAGCAGCCCCGATTCAAACTACAATGAGCAGTTCTTC. It codes for CASSPDSNYNEQFF.

Many counts were recorded for this clonotype. The chain joins TRBV30 to TRBJ1-5; tentatively, D is TRBD1 (5 bases). The CDR3 totals 16 residues. Trimming took off 2 bases at V and 0 bases at J, with 14 bases between the two ends. Germline values: CDR1 GTSNPN, CDR2 SVGIG (reference sequence). CDR3 loop: CAWSTLGTGSNQPQHF. For the CDR3, the DNA is TGTGCCTGGAGTACCCTCGGGACGGGTAGCAATCAGCCCCAGCATTTT.

The J gene is TRBJ1-1, the V gene TRBV12-3 or TRBV12-4, with D unclear. V was clipped by 3 bases and J by 7 bases, with 6 bases between them. This CDR3 contains 11 residues. In DNA, the CDR3 is TGTGCCAGCAGTTTCGGACTTGAAGCTTTCTTT. It encodes CASSFGLEAFF.

This chain links TRBV5-1 with TRBJ2-7; D gene unclear. The CDR3 covers 12 residues. Trimming removed 4 bases at V and 2 bases at J, with 7 bases between. CDR1 is SGHRS and CDR2 is YFSETQ in the germline V gene. CDR3 coding DNA: TGCGCCAGCAGCGGGCTGCCCTACGAGCAGTACTTC. This translates into CASSGLPYEQYF. The full variable domain, rest sourced from reference TRBV5-1 and TRBJ2-7, is KAGVTQTPRYLIKTRGQQVTLSCSPISGHRSVSWYQQTPGQGLQFLFEYFSETQRNKGNFPGRFSGRQFSNSRSEMNVSTLELGDSALYLCASSGLPYEQYFGPGTRLTVT.

This chain links TRBV2 with TRBJ1-3; perhaps TRBD1 as D (6 bases). The CDR3 has 18 amino acids. Trimming pared 7 bases from V and 4 bases from J, leaving 26 bases between. Germline V gives CDR1 SNHLY, CDR2 FYNNEI. The CDR3 protein is CASTRGGPTFTAGNTIYF. The CDR3 DNA is TGTGCCAGCACTCGAGGGGGTCCGACATTTACAGCAGGAAACACCATATATTTT. Together with reference TRBV2 and TRBJ1-3, the CDR3 gives the full variable domain: EPEVTQTPSHQVTQMGQEVILRCVPISNHLYFYWYRQILGQKVEFLVSFYNNEISEKSEIFDDQFSVERPDGSNFTLKIRSTKLEDSAMYFCASTRGGPTFTAGNTIYFGEGSWLTVV.

This clonotype is a singleton in its sample. At one boundary the junction diverges from the germline segment, which might be a read error. The chain employs TRBV10-3 and TRBJ1-4; 7 bases line up with TRBD1. CDR1 and CDR2 (germline): ENHRY, SYGVKD. CDR3 length equals 14 residues. CDR3 nucleotides: TGTGCCATCAGCACAGGGGCGACTAATAAAAAACTGTTTTTT. Its protein is CAISTGATNKKLFF.

In its sample, this clonotype was seen many times. The CDR3 region has the DNA TGTGCCAGCAGTGAAAGTCCTATGTCCACCGGGGAGCTGTTTTTT. It codes for CASSESPMSTGELFF. The V call is TRBV2, the J call TRBJ2-2; D is undetermined. CDR3 length: 15 residues. Germline V gene lookup returns CDR1 SNHLY and CDR2 FYNNEI. Trimming removed 2 bases from V and 4 bases from J, with 11 bases in between.